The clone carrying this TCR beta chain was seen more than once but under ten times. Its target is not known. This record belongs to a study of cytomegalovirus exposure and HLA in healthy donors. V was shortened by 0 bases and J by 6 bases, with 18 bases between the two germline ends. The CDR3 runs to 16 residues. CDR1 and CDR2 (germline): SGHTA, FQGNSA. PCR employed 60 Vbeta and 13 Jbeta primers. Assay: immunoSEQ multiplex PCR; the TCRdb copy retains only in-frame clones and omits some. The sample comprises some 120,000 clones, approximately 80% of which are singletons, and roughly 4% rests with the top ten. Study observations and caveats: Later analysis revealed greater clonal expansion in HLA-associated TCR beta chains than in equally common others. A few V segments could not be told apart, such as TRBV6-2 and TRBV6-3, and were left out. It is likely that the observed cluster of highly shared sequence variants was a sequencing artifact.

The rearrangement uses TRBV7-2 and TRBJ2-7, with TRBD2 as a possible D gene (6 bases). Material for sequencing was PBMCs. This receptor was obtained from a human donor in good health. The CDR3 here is CASSLAARDRPPEQYF. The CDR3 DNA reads TGTGCCAGCAGCTTAGCGGCGCGGGATAGGCCCCCCGAGCAGTACTTC.